The 24 T cell receptor beta chains in this list originate from one sample, sequenced in a study of PD-1 blockade in classical Hodgkin lymphoma. The patients all showed relapse after autologous stem cell transplantation, while their brentuximab vedotin exposure varied. Clones were read by immunoSEQ multiplex PCR, and TCRdb kept only the in-frame ones, dropping some. The table lists 10,000 to 15,000 clones, roughly 80% of them singletons. The sample consisted of peripheral blood mononuclear cells (PBMCs), taken at baseline. The receptor set was obtained from a human donor with classical Hodgkin lymphoma.

This rearrangement joins TRBV2 to TRBJ1-5; D is possibly TRBD1 (5 bases). CDR1 is SNHLY, CDR2 FYNNEI, per germline. Between the trimmed V and J ends, which lost 2 bases and 5 bases, there was a span of 19 bases. CDR3 length: 17 residues. CDR3 protein: CASSERLGYRLYQPQHF. The CDR3 DNA follows: TGTGCCAGCAGTGAAAGGCTCGGTTACAGGCTGTATCAGCCCCAGCATTTT.

This chain links TRBV28 with TRBJ2-1; no clear D gene. The germline gives CDR1 MDHEN, CDR2 SYDVKM. The CDR3 extends over 14 amino acids. Trimming removed 7 bases at V and 8 bases at J, with 18 bases between. CDR3 DNA sequence: TGTGCCAGCACATCCGTTAATAGCATCTATGAGCAGTTCTTC. It codes for CASTSVNSIYEQFF.

V gene TRBV4-1 combines with J gene TRBJ1-5; the D is unclear. CDR1 and CDR2 from the germline V gene are MGHRA and YSYEKL. The CDR3 is made up of 16 amino acids. Trimming pared 0 bases from V and 6 bases from J, leaving 15 bases between. This CDR3 is CASSQELSGGSQPQHF. DNA for the CDR3: TGCGCCAGCAGCCAAGAGTTGTCAGGTGGCAGTCAGCCCCAGCATTTT.

This chain uses TRBV7-9 with TRBJ2-3, with TRBD2 matching 8 bases. Unmatched junction bases numbered 12, after V lost 3 bases and J lost 1 base. The CDR3 runs 18 residues. Germline CDR1 and CDR2: SEHNR and FQNEAQ (reference sequence). The CDR3 region has the DNA TGTGCCAGCAGCTTCGGCGGGAGGCCCGGGTCTGGCACAGATACGCAGTATTTT. Translation gives CASSFGGRPGSGTDTQYF. Using reference TRBV7-9 and TRBJ2-3 for the parts outside the CDR3, the full variable domain is DTGVSQNPRHKITKRGQNVTFRCDPISEHNRLYWYRQTLGQGPEFLTYFQNEAQLEKSRLLSDRFSAERPKGSFSTLEIQRTEQGDSAMYLCASSFGGRPGSGTDTQYFGPGTRLTVL.

The chain couples TRBV28 to TRBJ1-2; D remains unclear. Germline assignment: CDR1 MDHEN and CDR2 SYDVKM. The length of the CDR3 is 13 residues. Trimming removed 3 bases at V and 4 bases at J, with 9 bases between. CDR3 residues: CASSLYFGYGYTF. DNA for the CDR3: TGTGCCAGCAGTTTGTACTTTGGCTATGGCTACACCTTC.

This clone was seen only a few times. The V call is TRBV6-5, the J call TRBJ1-6, with 9 bases aligning to TRBD1. Looked up from germline, CDR1 is MNHEY and CDR2 is SVGAGI. The CDR3 is made up of 14 amino acids. V lost 8 bases, J lost 7 bases, and 6 bases stayed unmatched. This CDR3 is CASGRDRVNSPLHF. The CDR3 DNA sequence: TGTGCCAGCGGCCGGGACAGGGTCAATTCACCCCTCCACTTT.

The V call is TRBV18, the J call TRBJ2-2, with TRBD1 identical over 9 bases. Per the germline V gene, CDR1 is KGHSH and CDR2 is LQKENI. J gave up 3 bases and V 4 bases, and 6 bases lay outside the gene matches. This CDR3 spans 16 amino acids. Here the CDR3 reads CASSRAQGAHTGELFF. In DNA form, the CDR3 reads TGTGCCAGCTCACGGGCACAGGGGGCCCACACCGGGGAGCTGTTTTTT.

Relative to its sample, this clone is medium-sized. The rearrangement uses TRBV19 and TRBJ2-3; D ambiguous. The CDR3 runs 11 residues. The V end was cut by 5 bases, the J end by 4 bases, with 4 bases between. CDR1 is LNHDA and CDR2 is SQIVND in the germline V gene (reference sequence). This chain's CDR3 is CASSRADTQYF. DNA of the CDR3: TGTGCCAGTAGTCGGGCAGATACGCAGTATTTT.

In its sample, this clone ranks as large (0.1 to 1%). The gene calls are TRBV7-7 and TRBJ2-7; no definite D call. CDR3 length: 15 amino acids. V shed 7 bases and J shed 6 bases, with 22 bases lying between them. The germline V gene has CDR1 SSHAT and CDR2 FNYEAQ (reference sequence). As DNA, the CDR3 is TGTGCCAGCACCCTTAAAGGGAACTTCTCTTGCGAGCAGTACTTC. Its translation: CASTLKGNFSCEQYF.

This clone was recorded only once. The chain combines TRBV5-5 with TRBJ2-5; the match to TRBD2 covers 10 bases. Germline V lookup: CDR1 SGHKS, CDR2 YYEKEE (reference sequence). After removal of 3 bases from V and 5 bases from J, the junction contained 7 bases not matched to a gene. The CDR3 totals 15 residues. The CDR3 bases are TGTGCCAGCAGCTCTCAGCGGGAGGGTAGGGAGACCCAGTACTTC. Protein: CASSSQREGRETQYF. The variable domain in full, with the rest retrieved from reference TRBV5-5 and TRBJ2-5, is DAGVTQSPTHLIKTRGQQVTLRCSPISGHKSVSWYQQVLGQGPQFIFQYYEKEERGRGNFPDRFSARQFPNYSSELNVNALLLGDSALYLCASSSQREGRETQYFGPGTRLLVL.

This clone showed up just once. The J gene is TRBJ2-1, the V gene TRBV19; the match to TRBD1 covers 8 bases. This CDR3 is built from 15 residues. The V and J ends lost 6 bases and 7 bases, in that order; junction bases with no gene match: 11. Germline V lookup: CDR1 LNHDA, CDR2 SQIVND (reference sequence). The CDR3 sequence is CASREPGTGSNEQFF. In nucleotides, the CDR3 is TGTGCCAGTAGGGAACCCGGGACAGGATCAAATGAGCAGTTCTTC.

The rearrangement links TRBV9 to TRBJ2-1; 9 bases align to TRBD2. This CDR3 has 15 amino acids. Germline CDR1 reads SGDLS; CDR2 reads YYNGEE. Losses at the gene ends were 0 bases for V and 8 bases for J; bases not matched to a gene: 6. The CDR3 sequence is CASSVGGGREHEQFF. The CDR3 DNA follows: TGTGCCAGCAGCGTAGGGGGCGGGAGGGAACATGAGCAGTTCTTC. Full variable domain (remainder filled in from reference TRBV9 and TRBJ2-1): DSGVTQTPKHLITATGQRVTLRCSPRSGDLSVYWYQQSLDQGLQFLIQYYNGEERAKGNILERFSAQQFPDLHSELNLSSLELGDSALYFCASSVGGGREHEQFFGPGTRLTVL.

CDR3 nucleotides: TGCGCCAGCAGCCACCCCACAGGGAGCCTTAGCAATCAGCCCCAGCATTTT. It yields the protein CASSHPTGSLSNQPQHF. V gene TRBV4-1 combines with J gene TRBJ1-5; possible D gene TRBD1, 6 bases. There are 17 residues in the CDR3. V gave up 3 bases and J gave up 0 bases, with 15 bases separating them. Germline CDR1 reads MGHRA; CDR2 reads YSYEKL.

V gene TRBV5-1 combines with J gene TRBJ2-3; D call uncertain. The CDR3 runs to 15 residues. Germline CDR1 and CDR2: SGHRS and YFSETQ. Between the trimmed V and J ends, which lost 3 bases and 0 bases, there was a span of 11 bases. The CDR3 bases are TGCGCCAGCAGCTCACGGGTATCTAGCACAGATACGCAGTATTTT. This gives the protein CASSSRVSSTDTQYF. Looking up the rest from reference TRBV5-1 and TRBJ2-3 gives the full variable domain: KAGVTQTPRYLIKTRGQQVTLSCSPISGHRSVSWYQQTPGQGLQFLFEYFSETQRNKGNFPGRFSGRQFSNSRSEMNVSTLELGDSALYLCASSSRVSSTDTQYFGPGTRLTVL.

The V gene is TRBV15, the J gene TRBJ1-1; 7 bases are a match to TRBD1. After removal of 0 bases from V and 0 bases from J, the junction contained 7 bases not matched to a gene. The CDR3 totals 17 residues. Germline V gives CDR1 LNHNV, CDR2 YYDKDF (reference sequence). CDR3 sequence reads: CATSRDRGRGLNTEAFF. The DNA of the CDR3 is TGTGCCACCAGCAGAGATCGGGGCAGGGGGTTGAACACTGAAGCTTTCTTT.

The rearrangement uses TRBV5-1 and TRBJ2-2; TRBD1 matches at 11 bases. Germline CDR1 is SGHRS and CDR2 is YFSETQ. After removal of 7 bases from V and 7 bases from J, the junction contained 12 bases not matched to a gene. The CDR3 is 16 residues long. This CDR3 is CASDLGTGGQVGELFF. CDR3 DNA sequence: TGCGCCAGCGACCTAGGGACAGGGGGTCAGGTCGGGGAGCTGTTTTTT.

The J gene is TRBJ2-5, the V gene TRBV5-1; no reliable D call. The CDR3 spans 16 residues. Germline assignment: CDR1 SGHRS and CDR2 YFSETQ. Trimming removed 4 bases at V and 2 bases at J, with 18 bases between. CDR3: CASSIRSDSAQETQYF. For the CDR3, the DNA is TGCGCCAGCAGCATCCGATCCGACTCAGCTCAAGAGACCCAGTACTTC. The full variable domain, in which reference TRBV5-1 and TRBJ2-5 provide the parts outside the CDR3, is KAGVTQTPRYLIKTRGQQVTLSCSPISGHRSVSWYQQTPGQGLQFLFEYFSETQRNKGNFPGRFSGRQFSNSRSEMNVSTLELGDSALYLCASSIRSDSAQETQYFGPGTRLLVL.

The chain is built from TRBV28 and TRBJ1-5; perhaps TRBD1 as D (6 bases). Trimming took off 1 base at V and 4 bases at J, with 11 bases between the two ends. Germline V gene sequence: CDR1 MDHEN, CDR2 SYDVKM. The CDR3 spans 15 residues. This chain's CDR3 is CASSLLTGINQPQHF. As DNA, the CDR3 is TGTGCCAGCAGTTTATTGACAGGTATTAATCAGCCCCAGCATTTT.

The chain employs TRBV6-1 and TRBJ1-3; tentatively, D is TRBD1 (5 bases). V was cut by 6 bases and J by 5 bases, with 17 bases left in between. The germline gives CDR1 MNHNS, CDR2 SASEGT. The length of the CDR3 is 15 residues. This CDR3 reads CASSAGTQQRNTIYF. The CDR3 DNA follows: TGTGCCAGCAGCGCCGGGACGCAACAAAGAAACACCATATATTTT.

Only a few counts were recorded for this clone. The chain joins TRBV4-2 to TRBJ1-3; D remains unclear. The V end lost 3 bases, the J end lost 4 bases, and 10 bases lay between the germline ends. The CDR3 is 14 amino acids. Per the germline V gene, CDR1 is LGHNA and CDR2 is YNFKEQ. The CDR3 bases are TGTGCCAGCAGCCAGAAAACCTCCGGAAACACCATATATTTT. Its translation is CASSQKTSGNTIYF.

The count of this clone is one. The chain recombines TRBV5-4 with TRBJ2-5; D is unclear. Deletions cut 0 bases from V and 1 base from J, with 7 bases between. Germline V gives CDR1 SGHNT, CDR2 YYREEE (reference sequence). This CDR3 has 14 residues. This chain's CDR3 is CASSLGASQETQYF. The DNA for the CDR3 is TGTGCCAGCAGCTTGGGGGCCTCCCAAGAGACCCAGTACTTC.

The gene calls are TRBV6-1 and TRBJ1-2; 8 bases are shared with TRBD1. CDR1 is MNHNS, CDR2 SASEGT, per germline. There are 12 residues in the CDR3. Losses at the gene ends were 8 bases for V and 3 bases for J; bases not matched to a gene: 2. The CDR3: CASRTGYYGYTF. For the CDR3, the DNA is TGTGCCAGCCGGACAGGGTACTATGGCTACACCTTC.

In its sample, this clone was seen once. This sequence joins TRBV23-1 and TRBJ1-5, with TRBD1 matching 7 bases. TRBV23-1 is flagged as an ORF with uncertain function. The ends lost 2 bases at V and 4 bases at J; junction bases unmatched: 14. This CDR3 comprises 18 residues. CDR3 nucleotide sequence: TGCGCCAGCAGTCAAGTGGGACCGGGACAGTTAAGTAATCAGCCCCAGCATTTT. It translates to CASSQVGPGQLSNQPQHF.

The chain uses TRBV19 and TRBJ1-2, with TRBD1 matching over 9 bases. Per the germline V gene, CDR1 is LNHDA and CDR2 is SQIVND (reference sequence). J was trimmed by 8 bases and V by 5 bases; bases with no gene match: 6. The length of the CDR3 is 13 residues. In nucleotides, the CDR3 is TGTGCCAGTAGTCGCCGGGACAGGGACGGCTACACCTTC. It yields the protein CASSRRDRDGYTF. The complete variable domain, with remaining parts taken from reference TRBV19 and TRBJ1-2, reads DGGITQSPKYLFRKEGQNVTLSCEQNLNHDAMYWYRQDPGQGLRLIYYSQIVNDFQKGDIAEGYSVSREKKESFPLTVTSAQKNPTAFYLCASSRRDRDGYTFGSGTRLTVV.